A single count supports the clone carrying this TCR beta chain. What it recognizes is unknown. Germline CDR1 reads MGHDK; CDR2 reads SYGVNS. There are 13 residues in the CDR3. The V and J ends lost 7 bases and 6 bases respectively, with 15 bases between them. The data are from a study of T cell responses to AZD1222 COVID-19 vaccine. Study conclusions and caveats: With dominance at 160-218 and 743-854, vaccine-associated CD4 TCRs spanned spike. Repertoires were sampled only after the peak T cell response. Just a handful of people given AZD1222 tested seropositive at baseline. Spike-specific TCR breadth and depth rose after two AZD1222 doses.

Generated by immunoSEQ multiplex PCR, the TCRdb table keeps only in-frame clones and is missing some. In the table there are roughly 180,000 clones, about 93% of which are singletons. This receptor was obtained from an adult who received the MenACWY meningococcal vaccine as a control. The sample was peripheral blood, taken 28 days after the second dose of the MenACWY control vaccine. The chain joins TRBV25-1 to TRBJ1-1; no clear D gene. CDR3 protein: CASTATYKSEAFF. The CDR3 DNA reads TGTGCCAGCACAGCCACCTACAAGTCTGAAGCTTTCTTT.